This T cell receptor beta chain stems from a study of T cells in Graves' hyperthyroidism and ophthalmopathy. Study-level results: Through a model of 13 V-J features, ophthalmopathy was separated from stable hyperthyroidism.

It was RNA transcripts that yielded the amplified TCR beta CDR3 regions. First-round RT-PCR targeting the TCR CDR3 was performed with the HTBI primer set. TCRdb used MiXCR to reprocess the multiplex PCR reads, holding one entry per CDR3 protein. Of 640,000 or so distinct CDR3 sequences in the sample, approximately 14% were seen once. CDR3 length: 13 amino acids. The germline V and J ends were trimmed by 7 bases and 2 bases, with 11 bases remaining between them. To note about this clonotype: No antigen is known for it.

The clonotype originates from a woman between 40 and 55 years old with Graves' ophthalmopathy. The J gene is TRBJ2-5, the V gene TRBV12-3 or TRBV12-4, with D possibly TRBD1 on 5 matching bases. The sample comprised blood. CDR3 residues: CASTLDNQETQYF. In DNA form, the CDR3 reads TGTGCCAGCACCTTGGACAATCAAGAGACCCAGTACTTC.